The rows below give T cell receptor beta chains drawn from one sample of a study of T cells after yellow fever vaccination. TCRdb reanalysed the 5' RACE reads using MiXCR and keeps one entry per CDR3 protein. The profile shows approximately 150,000 distinct CDR3 sequences, roughly 8% of them singletons. The sample was CD4+ T cells sorted from PBMCs, taken 5 days after the yellow fever booster vaccination. These receptors came from a man aged 25-45 years who received the YFV17D yellow fever vaccine. The CDR3 runs from the conserved cysteine through the conserved F or W. A D gene is named only where the DNA matches it firmly.

j_gene,d_gene,v_gene,CDR3aa
TRBJ2-2,NA,TRBV5-1,CASAEGLNTGELFF
TRBJ2-5,TRBD2,TRBV6-5,CASRLQVAGPGGGTQYF
TRBJ2-3,NA,TRBV11-3,CASSLVADTQYF
TRBJ1-2,NA,TRBV5-5,CASSFQGDGYTF
TRBJ2-7,TRBD2,TRBV29-1,CSATGTSAYEQYF
TRBJ1-1,NA,TRBV20-1,CSARPGPNSAFF
TRBJ2-3,NA,TRBV11-2,CASSVTGAGDTQYF
TRBJ2-1,NA,TRBV11-2,CASSLSVGGNNEQFF
TRBJ2-1,NA,TRBV7-2,CASTEGRTSSYNEQFF
TRBJ1-2,TRBD1,TRBV20-1,CSATSEPGQGSF
TRBJ2-1,NA,TRBV3-1,CASSQDRSREQFF
TRBJ1-6,NA,TRBV27,CASGTGPANSPLHF
TRBJ2-6,TRBD1,TRBV10-2,CASSDFLDREFQSGANVLTF
TRBJ1-2,TRBD1,TRBV12-3/TRBV12-4,CASRVVDRGDYGYTF
TRBJ1-5,NA,TRBV19,CASSMQRNQPQHF
TRBJ2-7,TRBD2,TRBV10-3,CAITLGLENEQYF
TRBJ2-7,NA,TRBV18,CASSPLLQGEQYF
TRBJ2-3,TRBD1,TRBV20-1,CSATGTGGTDTQYF
TRBJ1-4,TRBD1,TRBV7-2,CASSWGGVGGLMEKLFF
TRBJ2-3,NA,TRBV5-4,CASSFEGGGTDTQYF
TRBJ2-7,TRBD2,TRBV20-1,CCAQRTSGSHLGGEQYF
TRBJ2-2,NA,TRBV3-1,CASSHRANTGELFF
TRBJ2-1,NA,TRBV9,CASSVQAGDNEQFF
TRBJ2-3,TRBD1,TRBV24-1,CATSGGQGRSTDTQYF
TRBJ2-1,NA,TRBV11-3,CATPLASSYNEQFF
TRBJ1-3,NA,TRBV3-1,CASAPSSATSGNTIYF
TRBJ2-7,NA,TRBV5-8,CASSFGSFQYEQYF
TRBJ2-1,TRBD1,TRBV24-1,CATSDPTGQDGDEQFF
TRBJ1-1,NA,TRBV7-9,CASSLALGTTEAFF
TRBJ2-7,TRBD1,TRBV7-2,CASSSRTGGRDEQYF
TRBJ1-4,NA,TRBV12-3/TRBV12-4,CASSLGVGALEKLFF
TRBJ2-5,TRBD2,TRBV11-2,CASRGGGTQYF
TRBJ2-5,TRBD2,TRBV29-1,CSVSGGKETQYF
TRBJ2-1,NA,TRBV9,CASSVAGVGRSSREDYNEQFF
TRBJ2-2,TRBD2,TRBV5-4,CASSLEAGRVSGELFF
TRBJ2-7,TRBD1,TRBV6-1,CASSRTGQAYEQYF
TRBJ2-1,TRBD1,TRBV20-1,CSATITGGLNEQFF
TRBJ2-1,NA,TRBV7-2,CASSLEVVGMAFF
TRBJ2-7,TRBD2,TRBV14,CASSQYAGGQYF
TRBJ1-2,TRBD1,TRBV20-1,CSADRGTYGYTF
TRBJ2-4,NA,TRBV20-1,CSGRRGRDIQYF
TRBJ2-7,TRBD1,TRBV7-2,CASSLTGHEQYF
TRBJ2-3,NA,TRBV20-1,CSAYRDVSTDTQYF
TRBJ2-7,NA,TRBV20-1,CSASRDLLREQYF